This T cell receptor beta chain emerged from a study of T cells after yellow fever vaccination. 5'RACE template switching added a universal primer site and UMIs to TCR cDNA. One entry per CDR3 protein results from TCRdb running MiXCR on the 5' RACE reads. This sample has 500,000 to 650,000 distinct CDR3 sequences; about a sixth occur once, and the top ten carry 15% to 20%. The CDR3 is 15 residues long. Germline-derived CDR1 and CDR2 are SGHTA and FQGNSA. V was clipped by 1 base and J by 0 bases, with 7 bases between them. The study, taken as a whole, reports: Among primary-vaccination clones, most reappeared after the booster, at 95% to 96% for CD4 and about 90% for CD8. There was a possibility that FACS-sorted repertoires contained abundant clonotypes contaminating from the bulk population. On re-exposure, the response was weaker but peaked faster, at day 5 versus 15.

This clonotype was observed a handful of times. Its antigen is currently unknown. This specimen was PBMCs, taken around 5 days after the first yellow fever vaccination. The source is a man aged 18-30 years who received the YFV17D yellow fever vaccine. This chain links TRBV7-2 with TRBJ1-5, with D hard to call. The CDR3 DNA follows: TGTGCCAGCAGCTTAGAACGGATTAGCAATCAGCCCCAGCATTTT. The encoded protein is CASSLERISNQPQHF.